The source of this TCR beta chain is a study of T cells in tuberculosis. The data were produced by immunoSEQ multiplex PCR, yet TCRdb's version contains in-frame clones alone and is incomplete. This table holds tens of thousands of clones, 90% to 95% found once. V lost 6 bases and J lost 5, with 11 bases in between. The CDR3 loop spans 13 amino acids. The germline gives CDR1 LNHDA, CDR2 SQIVND (reference sequence). Sequenced input: PBMCs. This TCR was sampled from a donor aged 10-29 years with latent tuberculosis or without tuberculosis infection. The chain recombines TRBV19 with TRBJ1-5; D is possibly TRBD1 (5 bases). The DNA of the CDR3 is TGTGCCAGTAGCCCAACGGGGGATCAGCCCCAGCATTTT. It encodes CASSPTGDQPQHF.